This T cell receptor (beta chain) was captured by sequencing in a study of OX40 agonist ivuxolimab in advanced cancers. Germline V gene sequence: CDR1 MNHEY, CDR2 SMNVEV (reference sequence). The CDR3 has 15 amino acids. Trimming at V came to 4 bases and at J to 3 bases, leaving 7 bases not matched to a gene. Remarks on this clone: Its antigen is still unknown.

Study results and limitations: In a subset of nonresponders, normalized T-cell clonal expansion was also low.

Libraries were prepared by immunoSEQ multiplex PCR; TCRdb keeps only in-frame clonotypes and omits some of them. The sample shows about 47,000 clones, more than 75% of them seen only once. Sequencing used CD4+ or CD8+ T cells sorted from blood, obtained in a trial of the OX40 agonist ivuxolimab. This clonotype originated in an adult with an advanced solid tumor such as melanoma, head and neck, liver or kidney cancer. The chain employs TRBV27 and TRBJ2-7; 9 bases are shared with TRBD2. The CDR3 is CASSSRASGVYEQYF. DNA of the CDR3: TGTGCCAGCAGTTCTCGGGCTAGCGGGGTCTACGAGCAGTACTTC.